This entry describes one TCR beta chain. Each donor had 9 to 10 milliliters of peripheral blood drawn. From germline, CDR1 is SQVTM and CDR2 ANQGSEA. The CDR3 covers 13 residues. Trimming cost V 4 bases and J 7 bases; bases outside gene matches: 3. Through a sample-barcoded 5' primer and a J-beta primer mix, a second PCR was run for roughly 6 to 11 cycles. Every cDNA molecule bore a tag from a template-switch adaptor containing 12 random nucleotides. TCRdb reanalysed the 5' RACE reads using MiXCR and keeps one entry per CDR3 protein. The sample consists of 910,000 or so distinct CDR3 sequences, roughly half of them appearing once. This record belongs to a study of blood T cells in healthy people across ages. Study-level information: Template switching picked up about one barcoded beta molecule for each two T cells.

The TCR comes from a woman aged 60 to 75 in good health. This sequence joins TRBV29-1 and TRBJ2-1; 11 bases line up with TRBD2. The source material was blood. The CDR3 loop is CSVGGTSGNEQFF. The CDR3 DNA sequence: TGCAGCGTTGGGGGGACTAGCGGAAATGAGCAGTTCTTC.